One sample yielded the 21 T cell receptor beta chains listed below, sequenced in a study of T cells after yellow fever vaccination. Each CDR3 protein gets one entry after TCRdb re-called the 5' RACE reads with MiXCR. This table has over 150,000 distinct CDR3 sequences, more than 5.5% appearing once. The sequenced sample was CD4+ T cells sorted from PBMCs, obtained 5 days after the first yellow fever vaccination. The receptors originated from a man aged 18 to 30 who received the YFV17D yellow fever vaccine.

The rearrangement uses TRBV2 and TRBJ2-7; TRBD1 is a possible D gene (6 bases). Trimming shortened V by 8 bases and J by 0 bases, and 8 bases separated the two germline ends. Looked up from germline, CDR1 is SNHLY and CDR2 is FYNNEI. The CDR3 is 12 amino acids. The CDR3 nucleotides read TGTGCCAGCCGGGACACCTCCTACGAGCAGTACGTC. This gives the protein CASRDTSYEQYV.

The chain employs TRBV12-3 or TRBV12-4 and TRBJ2-1, with TRBD1 as a possible D gene (6 bases). The CDR3 consists of 14 residues. Trimming pared 6 bases from V and 5 bases from J, leaving 14 bases between. The CDR3 is CASSPFGQNNEQFF. Here the CDR3 DNA reads TGTGCCAGCAGCCCGTTCGGACAGAACAATGAGCAGTTCTTC.

The genes are TRBV20-1 and TRBJ2-5; TRBD2 agrees at 15 bases. This CDR3 has 15 amino acids. V shed 7 bases, J shed 5 bases, and the junction held 8 bases outside the gene matches. Germline V gene lookup returns CDR1 DFQATT and CDR2 SNEGSKA (reference sequence). The CDR3 DNA reads TGCAGTGATAGGACTAGCGGGGGGGCCCTGGAGACCCAGTACTTC. This translates into CSDRTSGGALETQYF.

In its sample, this clonotype was seen many times. The chain joins TRBV7-2 to TRBJ1-2, with D tentatively TRBD1 (5 bases). The CDR3 is made up of 16 amino acids. The germline V and J ends were trimmed by 6 bases and 5 bases, with 22 bases remaining between them. CDR1 and CDR2 from the germline V gene are SGHTA and FQGNSA. In DNA, the CDR3 is TGTGCCAGCAGTGTAAGAGGGGTGATGTCGACATATGGCTACACCTTC. Translated, it gives CASSVRGVMSTYGYTF.

V usage is TRBV6-1 and J usage is TRBJ1-5; the match to TRBD1 covers 7 bases. The trim removed 4 bases at V and 7 bases at J, leaving 10 bases unmatched. The CDR3 contains 15 residues. From germline, CDR1 is MNHNS and CDR2 SASEGT. CDR3 sequence: CASSATTGPHQPQHF. In DNA form, the CDR3 reads TGTGCCAGCAGTGCAACGACAGGGCCCCACCAGCCCCAGCATTTT.

In its sample, this clonotype was seen many times. J is TRBJ1-3 and V is TRBV5-1; D is undetermined. CDR3 length: 14 residues. Germline V gene sequence: CDR1 SGHRS, CDR2 YFSETQ. Trimming pared 1 base from V and 2 bases from J, leaving 7 bases between. The CDR3, as DNA: TGCGCCAGCAGCTTGACAGACCCTGGAAACACCATATATTTT. As protein: CASSLTDPGNTIYF.

Only a few counts were recorded for this clonotype. CDR3 region: CASSLFPGRRDTNTGELFF. CDR3 DNA sequence: TGTGCCAGCAGCTTATTTCCCGGTCGCCGGGACACGAACACCGGGGAGCTGTTTTTT. The chain uses TRBV11-1 and TRBJ2-2; D perhaps matches TRBD1 (6 bases). This CDR3 is 19 amino acids long. Trimming stripped 2 bases from V and 0 bases from J, with 19 bases between. Germline V CDR1 and CDR2: SGHAT, FQDESV (reference sequence).

This clonotype was recorded many times. This chain links TRBV5-1 with TRBJ2-3, with D unresolved. V lost 3 bases, J lost 0 bases, and 8 bases lay in between. The CDR3 is made up of 14 amino acids. Per germline, CDR1 SGHRS and CDR2 YFSETQ. The DNA for the CDR3 is TGCGCCAGCAGCTCGGTTCCTAGCACAGATACGCAGTATTTT. This gives the protein CASSSVPSTDTQYF. Complete variable domain (other parts from reference TRBV5-1 and TRBJ2-3): KAGVTQTPRYLIKTRGQQVTLSCSPISGHRSVSWYQQTPGQGLQFLFEYFSETQRNKGNFPGRFSGRQFSNSRSEMNVSTLELGDSALYLCASSSVPSTDTQYFGPGTRLTVL.

At least ten counts were recorded for this clonotype. This chain joins TRBV4-2 and TRBJ1-3; no firm D call. Trimming took off 0 bases at V and 4 bases at J, with 10 bases between the two ends. In germline, CDR1 is LGHNA, CDR2 YNFKEQ. The CDR3 spans 15 residues. CDR3 loop: CASSQDRTTGNTIYF. The DNA for the CDR3 is TGTGCCAGCAGCCAAGATAGGACGACCGGAAACACCATATATTTT.

This clonotype was seen many times. J is TRBJ2-5 and V is TRBV20-1; TRBD2 agrees at 14 bases. V was pared by 6 bases and J by 5 bases, with 11 bases of the junction left unmatched. This CDR3 region has 16 residues. The germline gives CDR1 DFQATT, CDR2 SNEGSKA (reference sequence). The CDR3 DNA reads as TGCAGTGCCGCGAGGACTAGCGGGGGGCCGGGGGAGACCCAGTACTTC. Protein sequence: CSAARTSGGPGETQYF.

This clonotype was seen ten or more times. The V gene is TRBV3-1, the J gene TRBJ1-1; D unresolved. The CDR3 is 16 amino acids. The germline V gene has CDR1 LGHDT and CDR2 YNNKEL (reference sequence). The germline V and J ends were trimmed by 4 bases and 0 bases, with 15 bases remaining between them. This CDR3 reads CASSLGSSAVNTEAFF. The CDR3 DNA follows: TGTGCCAGCAGCCTAGGTTCGTCGGCGGTGAACACTGAAGCTTTCTTT.

This clonotype was seen repeatedly, ten times or more. For the CDR3, the DNA is TGTGCCAGCGTGGCTGGGCTAGCCGGGTCCGGGGAGCTGTTTTTT. It yields the protein CASVAGLAGSGELFF. The J gene is TRBJ2-2, the V gene TRBV7-8, with TRBD2 as a possible D gene (5 bases). Germline-derived CDR1 and CDR2 are SGHVS and FQNEAQ. V lost 8 bases and J 6 bases, leaving 19 bases between the germline ends. This CDR3 is 15 amino acids long.

This clonotype was counted ten times or more. This rearrangement joins TRBV20-1 to TRBJ2-7; 13 positions agree with TRBD2. The CDR3 runs to 15 residues. Losses at the gene ends were 4 bases for V and 5 bases for J; bases not matched to a gene: 8. Germline V gives CDR1 DFQATT, CDR2 SNEGSKA (reference sequence). The CDR3 DNA is TGCAGTGCTACCAGGACTAGCGGGAGTTTTAACGAGCAGTACTTC. The encoded protein is CSATRTSGSFNEQYF.

In its sample, this clonotype was seen a few times. The V gene is TRBV4-1, the J gene TRBJ2-5; 7 bases are a match to TRBD1. The CDR3 sequence is 17 residues long. Trimming cost V 2 bases and J 5 bases; bases outside gene matches: 14. Germline values: CDR1 MGHRA, CDR2 YSYEKL. The CDR3 spells CASSQTPLSDREETQYF. DNA for the CDR3: TGCGCCAGCAGCCAAACACCACTAAGCGACAGGGAGGAGACCCAGTACTTC.

J is TRBJ1-4 and V is TRBV7-8; D unclear. This CDR3 is built from 16 residues. V dropped 6 bases and J dropped 0 bases, with 14 bases sitting between them. Germline values: CDR1 SGHVS, CDR2 FQNEAQ. The CDR3 bases are TGTGCCAGCAGTCTTAGAGGGTGGTCAACTAATGAAAAACTGTTTTTT. Protein product: CASSLRGWSTNEKLFF.

This clonotype was detected many times. J is TRBJ2-2 and V is TRBV12-3 or TRBV12-4, with TRBD2 matching 10 bases. The CDR3 is 17 amino acids. Trimming cost V 4 bases and J 5 bases; bases outside gene matches: 10. CDR3 bases: TGTGCCAGCAGTTCCCCCATGGCTAGCGGGGGAACCGGGGAGCTGTTTTTT. Its protein product is CASSSPMASGGTGELFF.

This clonotype was detected a few times. The chain carries TRBV5-1 and TRBJ2-1; no clear D gene. The V gene lost 0 bases and the J gene lost 3 bases, with 7 bases spanning the gap. The CDR3 consists of 14 residues. Germline CDR1 reads SGHRS; CDR2 reads YFSETQ. The CDR3 is CASSLVAGYNEQFF. Here the CDR3 DNA reads TGCGCCAGCAGCTTGGTTGCAGGCTACAATGAGCAGTTCTTC.

This clonotype was picked up many times. This chain links TRBV20-1 with TRBJ2-3; 7 bases align to TRBD1. The CDR3 is 14 residues long. Germline CDR1 is DFQATT and CDR2 is SNEGSKA (reference sequence). Trimming removed 6 bases from V and 5 bases from J; junction bases left unmatched: 11. This chain's CDR3 is CSAKRAGGEDTQYF. The DNA of the CDR3 is TGCAGTGCCAAACGAGCAGGGGGAGAAGATACGCAGTATTTT.

The CDR3: CASSQGQGINSPLHF. In nucleotides, the CDR3 is TGTGCCAGCAGCCAGGGCCAGGGGATTAATTCACCCCTCCACTTT. V gene TRBV14 combines with J gene TRBJ1-6; D may be TRBD1 (6 bases). CDR3 length equals 15 residues. CDR1 and CDR2 (germline): SGHDN, FVKESK. The V end was cut by 3 bases, the J end by 6 bases, with 12 bases between. The complete variable domain, with remaining parts taken from reference TRBV14 and TRBJ1-6, reads EAGVTQFPSHSVIEKGQTVTLRCDPISGHDNLYWYRRVMGKEIKFLLHFVKESKQDESGMPNNRFLAERTGGTYSTLKVQPAELEDSGVYFCASSQGQGINSPLHFGNGTRLTVT.

This clonotype appeared many times. The chain is built from TRBV5-1 and TRBJ2-7; 7 positions match TRBD1. CDR1 and CDR2 (germline): SGHRS, YFSETQ. V shed 4 bases, J shed 3 bases, and the junction held 4 bases outside the gene matches. The CDR3 contains 13 residues. CDR3 sequence: CASSTGTVYEQYF. For the CDR3, the DNA is TGCGCCAGCAGCACAGGGACAGTCTACGAGCAGTACTTC.

This clonotype was found many times. The chain employs TRBV19 and TRBJ2-2; the match to TRBD1 covers 7 bases. V gave up 6 bases and J gave up 1 base; unmatched junction bases: 2. Per germline, CDR1 LNHDA and CDR2 SQIVND (reference sequence). The CDR3 covers 14 residues. CDR3 protein: CASRQGLNTGELFF. CDR3 bases: TGTGCCAGTAGACAGGGGTTGAACACCGGGGAGCTGTTTTTT.